One sample yielded the 17 T cell receptor beta chains listed below, sequenced in a study of T-cell reconstitution after alpha-beta-depleted transplantation in children. TCRbeta library preparation incorporated unique molecular identifiers. One entry per CDR3 protein, called by TCRdb with MiXCR from the PCR reads. The sample consists of more than 500,000 distinct CDR3 sequences, over 10% of them appearing once. Material: PBMCs, mostly from graft donor cells, obtained 180 days after TCRalphabeta/CD19-depleted stem cell transplant. The receptor source for this set is a female patient aged 2-9 years who had a stem cell transplant for aplastic anemia, so the T cells may come from the graft donor.

The chain carries TRBV15 and TRBJ2-5; TRBD2 aligns across 10 bases. The CDR3 loop spans 16 amino acids. The ends lost 3 bases at V and 0 bases at J; junction bases unmatched: 4. CDR1 LNHNV and CDR2 YYDKDF come from the germline V gene (reference sequence). CDR3 sequence: CATSSNSGRHQETQYF. Written as DNA, the CDR3 is TGTGCCACCAGCAGTAATAGCGGGAGGCACCAAGAGACCCAGTACTTC. Full variable domain (remainder filled in from reference TRBV15 and TRBJ2-5): DAMVIQNPRYQVTQFGKPVTLSCSQTLNHNVMYWYQQKSSQAPKLLFHYYDKDFNNEADTPDNFQSRRPNTSFCFLDIRSPGLGDTAMYLCATSSNSGRHQETQYFGPGTRLLVL.

This clonotype was seen only a few times. The chain uses TRBV11-2 and TRBJ2-5, with D possibly being TRBD1 or TRBD2 (5 bases each). The length of the CDR3 is 15 residues. Germline V gene data show CDR1 as SGHAT and CDR2 as FQNNGV. Trimming took 2 bases from V and 2 from J, leaving 12 bases between them. The CDR3 loop reads CASSLQVWGQETQYF. CDR3 DNA sequence: TGTGCCAGCAGCTTACAGGTTTGGGGGCAAGAGACCCAGTACTTC. The whole variable domain, filled in from reference TRBV11-2 and TRBJ2-5, reads EAGVAQSPRYKIIEKRQSVAFWCNPISGHATLYWYQQILGQGPKLLIQFQNNGVVDDSQLPKDRFSAERLKGVDSTLKIQPAKLEDSAVYLCASSLQVWGQETQYFGPGTRLLVL.

The chain carries TRBV7-8 and TRBJ2-4, with D perhaps TRBD2 (6 bases). This CDR3 comprises 14 residues. V was clipped by 1 base and J by 8 bases, with 12 bases between them. The V gene's germline CDR1 is SGHVS and CDR2 FQNEAQ. Written as DNA, the CDR3 is TGTGCCAGCAGCTTAGATGTGGGGAGGTACATTCAGTACTTC. Translated, it gives CASSLDVGRYIQYF.

This clonotype was observed at least ten times. The V call is TRBV7-6, the J call TRBJ2-3; 7 positions match TRBD2. Looked up from germline, CDR1 is SGHVS and CDR2 is FNYEAQ. V dropped 0 bases and J dropped 3; count of bases not matched to a gene: 3. The CDR3 extends over 15 amino acids. CDR3: CASSLAVGGTDTQYF. DNA for the CDR3: TGTGCCAGCAGCTTAGCGGTGGGGGGGACAGATACGCAGTATTTT.

The rearrangement links TRBV12-3 or TRBV12-4 to TRBJ1-3; D not certain. V gave up 0 bases and J gave up 3 bases, with 9 bases separating them. CDR3 length: 15 amino acids. CDR3 in amino acids: CASSLAWNGGNTIYF. The CDR3, as DNA: TGTGCCAGCAGTTTAGCGTGGAACGGTGGAAACACCATATATTTT.

This sequence joins TRBV27 and TRBJ1-1; no reliable D call. V dropped 7 bases and J dropped 3 bases, with 12 bases sitting between them. Germline V gene sequence: CDR1 MNHEY, CDR2 SMNVEV (reference sequence). The CDR3 has 13 amino acids. The CDR3 bases are TGTGCCAGCAAATTGGCGGCCTACACTGAAGCTTTCTTT. Its protein product is CASKLAAYTEAFF.

The chain uses TRBV4-2 and TRBJ1-5; possibly TRBD1 for D (5 bases). Germline V gene lookup returns CDR1 LGHNA and CDR2 YNFKEQ. This CDR3 has 16 residues. V was cut by 0 bases and J by 5 bases, with 14 bases left in between. CDR3 bases: TGTGCCAGCAGCCAAGATTCGCAGGGATGGGATCAGCCCCAGCATTTT. Residues: CASSQDSQGWDQPQHF.

This clonotype was picked up one time. The genes are TRBV10-3 and TRBJ2-7, with a possible D match to TRBD2 (6 bases). Germline loops: CDR1 ENHRY, CDR2 SYGVKD. The CDR3 covers 16 residues. The CDR3 loop reads CGISESTRGTPYEQYV. As DNA, the CDR3 is TGTGGCATCAGTGAGTCGACTCGGGGGACCCCCTACGAGCAGTACGTC.

This clonotype was detected only a few times. The chain carries TRBV29-1 and TRBJ2-2, with 9 bases lining up with TRBD1. The germline gives CDR1 SQVTM, CDR2 ANQGSEA. With 6 bases clipped from V and 5 bases from J, the junction kept 10 bases outside the gene matches. The CDR3 loop spans 15 amino acids. The CDR3 bases are TGCAGCGTGGCCGGGACAGGGAGTGATACCGGGGAGCTGTTTTTT. Amino acid sequence: CSVAGTGSDTGELFF.

This clonotype was observed once. The gene calls are TRBV19 and TRBJ2-7, with D perhaps given as TRBD1 or TRBD2 (6 bases each). CDR1 LNHDA and CDR2 SQIVND come from the germline V gene (reference sequence). CDR3 length: 16 amino acids. Trimming cost V 6 bases and J 2 bases, with 20 bases left between them. CDR3: CASSHESRGRPYEQYF. In nucleotides, the CDR3 is TGTGCCAGTAGCCACGAGTCTCGGGGGCGACCCTACGAGCAGTACTTC.

This clonotype has only a few counts. The chain employs TRBV2 and TRBJ2-1; 7 nucleotides line up with TRBD2. The CDR3 length is 15 residues. Losses at the gene ends were 3 bases for V and 12 bases for J; bases not matched to a gene: 14. Germline V lookup: CDR1 SNHLY, CDR2 FYNNEI. CDR3: CASSDRTSPPGVQFF. DNA for the CDR3: TGTGCCAGCAGTGACCGGACTAGTCCTCCTGGGGTGCAGTTCTTC.

This clonotype was counted only a few times. The CDR3 sequence: CASSYFDWATRQPQHF. The CDR3 DNA sequence: TGTGCCAGCAGTTATTTCGACTGGGCGACCCGGCAGCCCCAGCATTTT. This chain links TRBV6-2 or TRBV6-3 with TRBJ1-5; D not resolved. The CDR3 contains 16 residues. V was trimmed by 3 bases and J by 7 bases, leaving 19 bases between them. From germline, CDR1 is MNHEY and CDR2 SVGEGT.

This clonotype was detected only a few times. The chain combines TRBV5-6 with TRBJ1-4; D ambiguous. This CDR3 is built from 14 residues. Germline CDR1 is SGHDT and CDR2 is YYEEEE. V shed 2 bases and J shed 5 bases, with 10 bases lying between them. CDR3 sequence reads: CASSFGSLNEKLFF. The CDR3 DNA follows: TGTGCCAGCAGCTTTGGCAGCTTGAATGAAAAACTGTTTTTT. Supplemented by reference TRBV5-6 and TRBJ1-4, the full variable domain reads DAGVTQSPTHLIKTRGQQVTLRCSPKSGHDTVSWYQQALGQGPQFIFQYYEEEERQRGNFPDRFSGHQFPNYSSELNVNALLLGDSALYLCASSFGSLNEKLFFGSGTQLSVL.

About this clonotype itself: The junction shows a germline mismatch at one end, possibly a read error. The chain links TRBV12-3 or TRBV12-4 to TRBJ1-6; D is undetermined. The CDR3 consists of 11 residues. The CDR3: CASSFTDRIYF. The CDR3 DNA sequence: TGTGCCAGCAGTTTCACGGACCGAATCTACTTT.

The rearrangement links TRBV19 to TRBJ2-5; 10 bases fit TRBD2. Trimming at V came to 9 bases and at J to 1 base, leaving 14 bases not matched to a gene. This CDR3 has 17 amino acids. From germline, CDR1 is LNHDA and CDR2 SQIVND (reference sequence). The CDR3 DNA follows: TGTGCCAGGAGCTCGGGGCCCAGCGGGAGGGCCCAAGAGACCCAGTACTTC. This sequence encodes CARSSGPSGRAQETQYF.

This clonotype was counted a few times. The V and J genes are TRBV4-3 and TRBJ2-5, with 12 bases identical to TRBD2. The CDR3 spans 15 residues. V trimming: 5 bases; J trimming: 0 bases; junction bases outside the gene matches: 1. The germline V gene has CDR1 LGHNA and CDR2 YSLEER. Here the CDR3 DNA reads TGCGCCAGCAGCGGGACTAGCGGGTACCAAGAGACCCAGTACTTC. Amino acid sequence: CASSGTSGYQETQYF.

This chain links TRBV6-6 with TRBJ2-7, with 8 bases lining up with TRBD1. The CDR3 runs 13 residues. Germline CDR1 and CDR2: MNHNY and SVGAGI (reference sequence). With V trimmed by 2 bases and J by 6 bases, 3 bases remained unmatched. In DNA form, the CDR3 reads TGTGCCAGCAGTTACAAGACAGGGGCCGAGCAGTACGTC. Its protein is CASSYKTGAEQYV.